The 29 T cell receptor beta chains given below trace back to one sample, sequenced in a study of blood T cell repertoires in COVID-19. Profiled with immunoSEQ multiplex PCR; TCRdb holds only in-frame clones, not every one. The sample lists roughly 25,000 clones; 60% to 75% were seen once. Sequenced sample: peripheral blood. The receptor set was obtained from a man between 45 and 60 years old with COVID-19, enrolled during active disease.

The chain joins TRBV13 to TRBJ2-4; perhaps TRBD1 as D (5 bases). Germline V gene data show CDR1 as PRHDT and CDR2 as FYEKMQ (reference sequence). The CDR3 has 18 residues. Trimming left V 2 bases short and J 1 base short, with 18 bases between. CDR3 sequence (DNA): TGTGCCAGCAGCTTAAGTCAGGGTTGGGGCGACGCCAAAAACATTCAGTACTTC. Amino acid sequence: CASSLSQGWGDAKNIQYF.

CDR3 protein: CASSEGGVVSETQYF. Written as DNA, the CDR3 is TGTGCCAGCAGTGAAGGAGGGGTTGTTTCGGAGACCCAGTACTTC. The chain carries TRBV25-1 and TRBJ2-5; maybe TRBD2 (6 bases). The V end was cut by 2 bases, the J end by 5 bases, with 15 bases between. Germline assignment: CDR1 MGHDK and CDR2 SYGVNS. The CDR3 consists of 15 residues.

The chain joins TRBV28 to TRBJ2-7; TRBD1 matches at 7 bases. Trimming took 2 bases from V and 13 from J; bases not matched to a gene: 8. Germline values: CDR1 MDHEN, CDR2 SYDVKM. The CDR3 totals 12 residues. The CDR3 sequence: CASSLGDRKGYF. As DNA, the CDR3 is TGTGCCAGCAGTTTAGGGGACAGAAAGGGATACTTC.

This chain links TRBV2 with TRBJ1-5; 7 bases fit TRBD1. This CDR3 spans 14 amino acids. The germline V gene encodes CDR1 SNHLY and CDR2 FYNNEI. V gave up 7 bases and J gave up 5 bases; unmatched junction bases: 8. The CDR3 coding sequence is TGTGCCAGCATACGCGGGCAGGGGGATCAGCCCCAGCATTTT. Translating gives CASIRGQGDQPQHF.

The table lists this clone with a few counts. The V call is TRBV25-1, the J call TRBJ1-2; 7 nucleotides match TRBD1. V dropped 3 bases and J dropped 0; count of bases not matched to a gene: 4. This CDR3 spans 15 amino acids. Germline V lookup: CDR1 MGHDK, CDR2 SYGVNS. The chain's CDR3 is CASSDPTGSNYGYTF. The CDR3 bases are TGTGCCAGCAGTGACCCGACAGGGTCTAACTATGGCTACACCTTC.

V gene TRBV6-5 combines with J gene TRBJ1-3; 9 nucleotides align to TRBD1. This CDR3 region has 14 residues. V lost 6 bases and J lost 5; bases outside the gene matches: 5. The germline V gene encodes CDR1 MNHEY and CDR2 SVGAGI. The DNA for the CDR3 is TGTGCCAGCAGCACCGGGACAGGGAGAAACACCATATATTTT. Its protein product is CASSTGTGRNTIYF.

CDR3: CASTRPGHLLRAKNIQYF. The CDR3 coding sequence is TGTGCCAGCACGAGACCGGGACACCTGCTTAGGGCCAAAAACATTCAGTACTTC. The chain couples TRBV7-4 to TRBJ2-4, with D possibly matching TRBD1 (6 bases). The CDR3 totals 18 residues. The germline V and J ends were trimmed by 7 bases and 1 base, with 23 bases remaining between them. Germline V gene sequence: CDR1 SGHVT, CDR2 SQSDAQ. The complete variable domain, with remaining parts taken from reference TRBV7-4 and TRBJ2-4, reads GAGVSQSPRYKVAKRGRDVALRCDSISGHVTLYWYRQTLGQGSEVLTYSQSDAQRDKSGRPSGRFSAERPERSVSTLKIQRTEQGDSAVYLCASTRPGHLLRAKNIQYFGAGTRLSVL.

The chain links TRBV7-9 to TRBJ2-5; D call uncertain. V was cut by 3 bases and J by 2 bases, with 7 bases left in between. The CDR3 extends over 13 amino acids. Per the germline V gene, CDR1 is SEHNR and CDR2 is FQNEAQ (reference sequence). CDR3 sequence: CASSFSVQETQYF. The CDR3 nucleotides are TGTGCCAGCAGCTTTTCGGTTCAAGAGACCCAGTACTTC.

This chain joins TRBV18 and TRBJ1-2; unclear D gene. Trimming took 3 bases from V and 4 from J, leaving 12 bases between them. This CDR3 has 14 amino acids. The germline CDR1 and CDR2 sequences are KGHSH and LQKENI. CDR3 amino acids: CASSPAGSPYGYTF. The DNA of the CDR3 is TGTGCCAGCTCACCGGCAGGTTCCCCCTATGGCTACACCTTC.

This sequence joins TRBV4-2 and TRBJ1-2, with a possible D match to TRBD1 (6 bases). Trimming took off 0 bases at V and 7 bases at J, with 15 bases between the two ends. This CDR3 region has 15 residues. Germline CDR1 reads LGHNA; CDR2 reads YNFKEQ. CDR3 nucleotides: TGTGCCAGCAGCCAAGATGCGGGGGCAAATGGTGGCTACACCTTC. Translating gives CASSQDAGANGGYTF.

The gene calls are TRBV10-3 and TRBJ2-7, with D possibly TRBD1 on 6 matching bases. Germline V CDR1 and CDR2: ENHRY, SYGVKD. The V and J ends lost 10 bases and 5 bases respectively, with 36 bases between them. The CDR3 runs 19 residues. Here the CDR3 DNA reads TGTGCCACCAACCTCCGGGCCAGGAACAGGGAGTCGATAGGCGACGAGCAGTACTTC. Translation: CATNLRARNRESIGDEQYF.

This clone is a singleton in its sample. V and J are TRBV6-1 and TRBJ1-6; the D gene is possibly TRBD1 (6 bases). V gave up 3 bases and J gave up 7 bases, with 19 bases separating them. This CDR3 contains 17 residues. Germline assignment: CDR1 MNHNS and CDR2 SASEGT. The CDR3 sequence is CASSEDSRRQANSPLHF. As DNA, the CDR3 is TGTGCCAGCAGTGAGGACAGCCGACGACAAGCCAATTCACCCCTCCACTTT.

This clone was seen just once. V usage is TRBV3-1 (or the pseudogene TRBV3-2) and J usage is TRBJ1-1; D perhaps matches TRBD1 (6 bases). Trimming left V 5 bases short and J 0 bases short, with 10 bases between. This CDR3 spans 14 amino acids. Germline CDR1 is LGHDT and CDR2 is YNNKEL (reference sequence). The CDR3 region has the DNA TGTGCCAGCAGCGAACAGGGACTGAACACTGAAGCTTTCTTT. Translating gives CASSEQGLNTEAFF.

The genes are TRBV18 and TRBJ1-2; D call uncertain. Germline CDR1 is KGHSH and CDR2 is LQKENI. V gave up 8 bases and J gave up 7 bases, with 17 bases separating them. This CDR3 spans 13 amino acids. The CDR3 is CASQLLSDGGYTF. The CDR3 coding sequence is TGTGCCAGCCAACTATTGAGCGACGGTGGCTACACCTTC.

This clone has just a few counts. The rearrangement joins TRBV18 to TRBJ2-2; D uncertain. V was trimmed by 5 bases and J by 7 bases, leaving 11 bases between them. From germline, CDR1 is KGHSH and CDR2 LQKENI. The CDR3 totals 13 residues. The DNA for the CDR3 is TGTGCCAGCTCATCTAGGCGGAGCGGGGAGCTGTTTTTT. Its protein is CASSSRRSGELFF.

There are a few counts of this clone. The chain couples TRBV5-1 to TRBJ1-2; 7 positions match TRBD1. Germline V lookup: CDR1 SGHRS, CDR2 YFSETQ. The trim removed 4 bases at V and 8 bases at J, leaving 11 bases unmatched. This CDR3 spans 14 amino acids. The CDR3 DNA reads as TGCGCCAGCAGCGGAGGGGGCCACTATGGGGGCTACACCTTC. It encodes CASSGGGHYGGYTF.

The chain combines TRBV6-5 with TRBJ2-7; perhaps TRBD2 as D (7 bases). Germline CDR1 reads MNHEY; CDR2 reads SVGAGI. The CDR3 consists of 15 residues. Trimming left V 0 bases short and J 4 bases short, with 13 bases between. CDR3 in amino acids: CASSYSRGGTYEQYF. CDR3 in DNA: TGTGCCAGCAGTTACTCCAGGGGAGGGACGTACGAGCAGTACTTC.

The V call is TRBV27, the J call TRBJ1-2; 8 bases agree with TRBD1. Per the germline V gene, CDR1 is MNHEY and CDR2 is SMNVEV (reference sequence). The CDR3 totals 14 residues. V shed 4 bases, J shed 5 bases, and the junction held 6 bases outside the gene matches. CDR3 loop: CASSYGQGQYGYTF. The CDR3 nucleotides are TGTGCCAGCAGTTACGGACAGGGCCAATATGGCTACACCTTC.

V is TRBV14 and J is TRBJ2-5, with 7 positions matching TRBD1. Germline CDR1 reads SGHDN; CDR2 reads FVKESK. The CDR3 is made up of 13 amino acids. Germline trimming cut 4 bases from V and 4 bases from J; bases unmatched to any gene: 3. CDR3 sequence: CASSPWTGETQYF. CDR3 nucleotides: TGTGCCAGCAGCCCTTGGACAGGAGAGACCCAGTACTTC.

This chain uses TRBV6-5 with TRBJ1-4; D gene ambiguous. There are 16 residues in the CDR3. The germline V gene encodes CDR1 MNHEY and CDR2 SVGAGI. V lost 2 bases and J 0 bases, leaving 10 bases between the germline ends. Written as DNA, the CDR3 is TGTGCCAGCAGTTACAATACACAGTCAACTAATGAAAAACTGTTTTTT. It yields the protein CASSYNTQSTNEKLFF.

The chain couples TRBV19 to TRBJ2-1; 10 positions match TRBD2. The V segment lost 4 bases and the J segment 7 bases; nucleotides outside the gene matches: 7. There are 15 residues in the CDR3. The germline CDR1 and CDR2 sequences are LNHDA and SQIVND (reference sequence). The CDR3 DNA sequence: TGTGCCAGTAGTACGGGCTCTAGCGGGAGAAATGAGCAGTTCTTC. Protein sequence: CASSTGSSGRNEQFF.

This clone was seen only a few times. The chain employs TRBV5-1 and TRBJ2-2, with 7 bases lining up with TRBD2. The junction had 7 bases not matched to a gene; V was cut back by 5 bases and J by 3 bases. The CDR3 runs to 15 residues. The germline CDR1 and CDR2 sequences are SGHRS and YFSETQ. CDR3 sequence: CASSRTSVDTGELFF. CDR3 coding DNA: TGCGCCAGCAGTCGTACTAGCGTCGACACCGGGGAGCTGTTTTTT.

This clone was observed a handful of times. The chain has TRBV27 and TRBJ2-4; 7 bases map to TRBD1. The CDR3 extends over 15 amino acids. CDR1 and CDR2 from the germline V gene are MNHEY and SMNVEV (reference sequence). The junction had 5 bases not matched to a gene; V was cut back by 6 bases and J by 0 bases. In nucleotides, the CDR3 is TGTGCCAGCAGCCTAAGGGGGCTAGCCAAAAACATTCAGTACTTC. As protein: CASSLRGLAKNIQYF.

V and J are TRBV6-5 and TRBJ2-3; 7 bases are shared with TRBD1. This CDR3 comprises 14 residues. The germline gives CDR1 MNHEY, CDR2 SVGAGI. Germline trimming cut 6 bases from V and 0 bases from J; bases unmatched to any gene: 3. This chain's CDR3 is CASSRGFSTDTQYF. The CDR3 nucleotides are TGTGCCAGCAGCAGGGGGTTTAGCACAGATACGCAGTATTTT.

V usage is TRBV18 and J usage is TRBJ2-3; weak D call: TRBD1 (6 bases). Per the germline V gene, CDR1 is KGHSH and CDR2 is LQKENI. V was cut by 3 bases and J by 0 bases, with 13 bases left in between. This CDR3 comprises 16 residues. CDR3 in amino acids: CASSPRYQGSTDTQYF. CDR3 DNA: TGTGCCAGCTCACCCCGATATCAGGGGAGCACAGATACGCAGTATTTT. Using reference TRBV18 and TRBJ2-3 for the parts outside the CDR3, the full variable domain is NAGVMQNPRHLVRRRGQEARLRCSPMKGHSHVYWYRQLPEEGLKFMVYLQKENIIDESGMPKERFSAEFPKEGPSILRIQQVVRGDSAAYFCASSPRYQGSTDTQYFGPGTRLTVL.

This sequence joins TRBV29-1 and TRBJ1-2; D not certain. V gave up 7 bases and J gave up 0 bases, with 9 bases separating them. CDR3 length: 12 amino acids. The germline V gene encodes CDR1 SQVTM and CDR2 ANQGSEA. The CDR3 loop reads CSANKANYGYTF. The CDR3 region has the DNA TGCAGCGCAAACAAAGCTAACTATGGCTACACCTTC.

This chain links TRBV3-1 (or the pseudogene TRBV3-2) with TRBJ1-6; 8 bases align to TRBD1. The CDR3 is 15 amino acids. Unmatched junction bases numbered 2, after V lost 0 bases and J lost 7 bases. Germline CDR1 and CDR2: LGHDT and YNNKEL (reference sequence). The CDR3 here is CASSQEQGANSPLHF. The DNA of the CDR3 is TGTGCCAGCAGCCAAGAGCAGGGGGCCAATTCACCCCTCCACTTT.

The sample holds a few counts of this clone. The chain links TRBV7-8 to TRBJ1-1, with TRBD1 matching 9 bases. The CDR3 covers 16 residues. Germline CDR1 reads SGHVS; CDR2 reads FQNEAQ. The junction had 9 bases not matched to a gene; V was cut back by 2 bases and J by 5 bases. The CDR3: CASSLTRSGTGTEAFF. CDR3 nucleotide sequence: TGTGCCAGCAGCTTAACCAGGTCGGGGACAGGGACTGAAGCTTTCTTT. Looking up the rest from reference TRBV7-8 and TRBJ1-1 gives the full variable domain: GAGVSQSPRYKVAKRGQDVALRCDPISGHVSLFWYQQALGQGPEFLTYFQNEAQLDKSGLPSDRFFAERPEGSVSTLKIQRTQQEDSAVYLCASSLTRSGTGTEAFFGQGTRLTVV.

In DNA form, the CDR3 reads TGTGCCAGCAGACGACACGAGACCCCTGAAAACATTCAGTACTTC. Amino acid sequence: CASRRHETPENIQYF. This sequence joins TRBV13 and TRBJ2-4; D is unresolved. The germline V gene encodes CDR1 PRHDT and CDR2 FYEKMQ (reference sequence). The CDR3 totals 15 residues. Trimming left V 6 bases short and J 5 bases short, with 17 bases between.